These 15 T cell receptor beta chains were all obtained from the same sample, sequenced in a study of Graves' ophthalmopathy and Graves' hyperthyroidism. RNA transcripts were the source from which TCR beta CDR3 regions were amplified. An initial RT-PCR round employing HTBI primers preceded a second-round multiplex PCR. TCRdb re-analysed the multiplex PCR reads in MiXCR, keeping a single row per CDR3 protein. The sample holds 150,000 to 200,000 distinct CDR3 sequences, over 35% seen once. Material for sequencing was peripheral blood. Receptor source: a woman aged 40 to 50 with Graves' ophthalmopathy.

The chain combines TRBV11-2 with TRBJ1-3; D is possibly TRBD1 (5 bases). Germline CDR1 reads SGHAT; CDR2 reads FQNNGV. With 3 bases removed from V and 1 base from J, the gap between germline ends came to 16 bases. CDR3 length: 17 residues. The CDR3 loop is CASSFLAGLASGNTIYF. CDR3 coding DNA: TGTGCCAGCAGCTTTTTGGCAGGGCTTGCGTCTGGAAACACCATATATTTT.

There are many counts of this clonotype. The rearrangement uses TRBV5-1 and TRBJ1-2, with a tentative D call TRBD1 (5 bases). CDR3 size: 13 residues. Between the trimmed V and J ends, which lost 3 bases and 0 bases, there was a span of 6 bases. CDR1 and CDR2 (germline): SGHRS, YFSETQ. The CDR3 spells CASSSTANYGYTF. CDR3 bases: TGCGCCAGCAGCTCGACAGCTAACTATGGCTACACCTTC.

This clonotype has ten or more counts. The chain joins TRBV5-1 to TRBJ2-7; D uncertain. The germline CDR1 and CDR2 sequences are SGHRS and YFSETQ. V was trimmed by 0 bases and J by 0 bases, leaving 7 bases between them. The CDR3 consists of 14 residues. The CDR3 here is CASSLGPFSYEQYF. Written as DNA, the CDR3 is TGCGCCAGCAGCTTGGGACCGTTCTCCTACGAGCAGTACTTC.

The CDR3 nucleotides are TGTGCCTGGAGTCAACTGACTGAAGCTTTCTTT. This sequence encodes CAWSQLTEAFF. The J gene is TRBJ1-1, the V gene TRBV30; D call uncertain. Germline V gene data show CDR1 as GTSNPN and CDR2 as SVGIG (reference sequence). The CDR3 extends over 11 amino acids. Trimming took off 2 bases at V and 5 bases at J, with 6 bases between the two ends.

The V and J genes are TRBV27 and TRBJ2-7; tentatively, D is TRBD1 (6 bases). Germline V gene sequence: CDR1 MNHEY, CDR2 SMNVEV (reference sequence). The CDR3 loop spans 18 amino acids. The V end was cut by 5 bases, the J end by 4 bases, with 27 bases between. The CDR3: CASSLKLTGSGNVYEQYF. Here the CDR3 DNA reads TGTGCCAGCAGTCTAAAACTAACAGGGAGTGGTAATGTGTACGAGCAGTACTTC.

V and J are TRBV10-3 and TRBJ1-1; D not certain. V lost 7 bases to trimming and J lost 7 bases, with 16 bases between them. The CDR3 is 13 amino acids. Germline assignment: CDR1 ENHRY and CDR2 SYGVKD. The CDR3, as DNA: TGTGCCATCAAGCCAGGCGGCGGGCATGAAGCTTTCTTT. Its translation is CAIKPGGGHEAFF.

This clonotype was observed at least ten times. The V and J genes are TRBV11-2 and TRBJ2-7, with TRBD1 matching over 12 bases. The junction had 16 bases not matched to a gene; V was cut back by 5 bases and J by 8 bases. This CDR3 is built from 17 residues. Germline-derived CDR1 and CDR2 are SGHAT and FQNNGV. CDR3 in amino acids: CASSSRRSGTGGNKQYF. The CDR3 DNA sequence: TGTGCCAGCAGCAGTAGACGTTCCGGGACAGGGGGCAATAAGCAGTACTTC.

This clonotype was observed many times. This rearrangement joins TRBV11-2 to TRBJ2-1; TRBD2 is a possible D gene (5 bases). This CDR3 is 16 amino acids long. With 2 bases removed from V and 1 base from J, the gap between germline ends came to 12 bases. Germline V gene sequence: CDR1 SGHAT, CDR2 FQNNGV. CDR3 loop: CASSLIAGLSYNEQFF. The CDR3 region has the DNA TGTGCCAGCAGCTTAATCGCAGGACTTTCCTACAATGAGCAGTTCTTC.

V is TRBV6-1 and J is TRBJ1-5; the D is unclear. CDR1 and CDR2 (germline): MNHNS, SASEGT. The CDR3 has 14 amino acids. V was pared by 6 bases and J by 0 bases, with 9 bases between. The CDR3 here is CASRDGNSNQPQHF. The CDR3 DNA reads as TGTGCCAGCAGGGACGGGAATAGCAATCAGCCCCAGCATTTT.

The chain combines TRBV10-3 with TRBJ2-7; the D call may be TRBD1 or TRBD2 (5 bases each). CDR3 length: 12 residues. CDR1 is ENHRY, CDR2 SYGVKD, per germline. The germline V and J ends were trimmed by 5 bases and 4 bases, with 9 bases remaining between them. The CDR3 coding sequence is TGTGCCATCAGTCGGGACCCATACGAGCAGTACTTC. It translates to CAISRDPYEQYF.

This clonotype was recorded once. The rearrangement joins TRBV12-3 or TRBV12-4 to TRBJ1-1; D is possibly TRBD1 (6 bases). The CDR3 extends over 13 amino acids. V was cut by 2 bases and J by 8 bases, with 12 bases left in between. The CDR3 here is CASSLMGGTEAFF. In DNA, the CDR3 is TGTGCCAGCAGTTTAATGGGGGGCACCGAAGCTTTCTTT.

The table lists this clonotype with many counts. J is TRBJ1-2 and V is TRBV4-1; D uncertain. Germline V gene lookup returns CDR1 MGHRA and CDR2 YSYEKL. Trimming took 1 base from V and 6 from J, leaving 15 bases between them. CDR3 length: 15 residues. Here the CDR3 DNA reads TGCGCCAGCAGCCAAGTTAACTCAGCTCGGGATGGCTACACCTTC. Translation: CASSQVNSARDGYTF.

This rearrangement joins TRBV29-1 to TRBJ2-5; 12 nucleotides line up with TRBD1. The CDR3 runs to 15 residues. Unmatched junction bases numbered 10, after V lost 6 bases and J lost 5 bases. Germline V gene lookup returns CDR1 SQVTM and CDR2 ANQGSEA. The CDR3: CSVAGTGGSRETQYF. CDR3 bases: TGCAGCGTGGCCGGGACAGGGGGCTCCCGGGAGACCCAGTACTTC.

The rearrangement uses TRBV12-3 or TRBV12-4 and TRBJ1-2, with D tentatively TRBD1 (6 bases). The CDR3 consists of 15 residues. V was shortened by 6 bases and J by 4 bases, with 18 bases between the two germline ends. The CDR3 nucleotides read TGTGCCAGCAGCCGACAGGCCCTAGGTAGCTATGGCTACACCTTC. This sequence encodes CASSRQALGSYGYTF.

The chain joins TRBV19 to TRBJ1-6; TRBD1 might be the D (5 bases). The CDR3 loop spans 13 amino acids. Germline values: CDR1 LNHDA, CDR2 SQIVND (reference sequence). V was cut by 3 bases and J by 8 bases, with 8 bases left in between. DNA for the CDR3: TGTGCCAGTAGTATTCCGGGGGATTCACCCCTCCACTTT. Protein sequence: CASSIPGDSPLHF. Variable domain in full (rest from reference TRBV19 and TRBJ1-6): DGGITQSPKYLFRKEGQNVTLSCEQNLNHDAMYWYRQDPGQGLRLIYYSQIVNDFQKGDIAEGYSVSREKKESFPLTVTSAQKNPTAFYLCASSIPGDSPLHFGNGTRLTVT.